The next 20 T cell receptor beta chains were all read from a single sample in a study of blood T cell repertoires in COVID-19. Repertoires were generated with immunoSEQ multiplex PCR, while TCRdb's copy carries only in-frame clones and drops some. The sample has around 260,000 clones, around 87% seen once. Sequencing input: peripheral blood. These receptors came from a man aged 18 to 29 with active or convalescent COVID-19.

The chain has TRBV6-5 and TRBJ1-1; possibly TRBD1 for D (6 bases). CDR3 length: 15 amino acids. The ends were cut back, 8 bases at V and 0 bases at J, with 16 bases in the middle. Per germline, CDR1 MNHEY and CDR2 SVGAGI. The DNA for the CDR3 is TGTGCCAGCCGCGAGGCCCAGGGGATGAACACTGAAGCTTTCTTT. Amino acids: CASREAQGMNTEAFF.

This rearrangement joins TRBV3-1 (or the pseudogene TRBV3-2) to TRBJ2-5; 13 positions agree with TRBD2. The V gene end was trimmed by 5 bases and the J gene end by 0 bases; junction bases not matched to a gene: 9. The germline CDR1 and CDR2 sequences are LGHDT and YNNKEL (reference sequence). The CDR3 totals 18 residues. CDR3: CASSSRTSGGPHQETQYF. CDR3 DNA sequence: TGTGCCAGCAGCTCCCGGACTAGCGGGGGCCCACACCAAGAGACCCAGTACTTC.

The table lists this clone with a count of one. This chain uses TRBV7-9 with TRBJ1-2; D not certain. The CDR3 has 13 amino acids. Trimming removed 3 bases at V and 7 bases at J, with 12 bases between. The germline gives CDR1 SEHNR, CDR2 FQNEAQ (reference sequence). The CDR3 bases are TGTGCCAGCAGCTTGCCCACGGGAACTGGCTACACCTTC. Its protein product is CASSLPTGTGYTF.

The rearrangement joins TRBV14 to TRBJ2-1; D remains ambiguous. The length of the CDR3 is 14 residues. The V end was cut by 2 bases, the J end by 7 bases, with 12 bases between. Germline V gene sequence: CDR1 SGHDN, CDR2 FVKESK. In nucleotides, the CDR3 is TGTGCCAGCAGCCAACTTAGCACACGGAATGAGCAGTTCTTC. Its protein product is CASSQLSTRNEQFF.

The rearrangement joins TRBV12-5 to TRBJ2-7; D call uncertain. Trimming pared 6 bases from V and 5 bases from J, leaving 14 bases between. The CDR3 is 13 residues long. Germline assignment: CDR1 LGHNT and CDR2 FRNRAP. The DNA of the CDR3 is TGTGCTAGTGGCCAGGCGTACAACCACGAGCAGTACTTC. This sequence encodes CASGQAYNHEQYF.

J is TRBJ1-2 and V is TRBV27, with D maybe TRBD1 (5 bases). V gave up 0 bases and J gave up 3 bases, with 17 bases separating them. CDR1 MNHEY and CDR2 SMNVEV come from the germline V gene (reference sequence). The CDR3 is made up of 17 amino acids. CDR3 sequence: CASSLSVLQGTHYGYTF. The CDR3 DNA sequence: TGTGCCAGCAGTTTATCGGTGCTTCAGGGAACCCACTATGGCTACACCTTC.

The chain recombines TRBV18 with TRBJ2-2; no definite D call. Deletions cut 1 base from V and 2 bases from J, with 11 bases between. Per germline, CDR1 KGHSH and CDR2 LQKENI. The CDR3 sequence is 16 residues long. Written as DNA, the CDR3 is TGTGCCAGCTCACCACTCGCTCAGATTAACACCGGGGAGCTGTTTTTT. Protein sequence: CASSPLAQINTGELFF.

This clone was found a few times. The chain recombines TRBV9 with TRBJ2-7; 10 bases are shared with TRBD1. The junction had 4 bases not matched to a gene; V was cut back by 2 bases and J by 2 bases. The CDR3 totals 15 residues. Looked up from germline, CDR1 is SGDLS and CDR2 is YYNGEE. The CDR3 DNA follows: TGTGCCAGCAGCGTTGGGGACAGGGGCGCCTACGAGCAGTACTTC. Amino acids: CASSVGDRGAYEQYF. Full variable domain (rest looked up from reference TRBV9 and TRBJ2-7): DSGVTQTPKHLITATGQRVTLRCSPRSGDLSVYWYQQSLDQGLQFLIQYYNGEERAKGNILERFSAQQFPDLHSELNLSSLELGDSALYFCASSVGDRGAYEQYFGPGTRLTVT.

This chain connects TRBV6-6 to TRBJ2-7; TRBD1 matches at 9 bases. Trimming removed 6 bases from V and 3 bases from J; junction bases left unmatched: 9. This CDR3 region has 15 residues. Germline V gene sequence: CDR1 MNHNY, CDR2 SVGAGI (reference sequence). The CDR3 loop reads CASSHLGTGNYEQYF. The DNA of the CDR3 is TGTGCCAGCAGCCATCTTGGGACAGGGAACTACGAGCAGTACTTC.

This chain joins TRBV19 and TRBJ1-3; D is undetermined. This CDR3 is built from 16 residues. V was cut by 5 bases and J by 2 bases, with 16 bases left in between. The germline V gene encodes CDR1 LNHDA and CDR2 SQIVND (reference sequence). In DNA, the CDR3 is TGTGCCAGTAGTCCGATCCCTGTGGGAGCTGGAAACACCATATATTTT. As protein: CASSPIPVGAGNTIYF.

The V gene is TRBV11-2, the J gene TRBJ1-5, with D perhaps TRBD1 (5 bases). Trimming removed 6 bases from V and 6 bases from J, with 24 bases in between. The CDR3 is 17 amino acids. CDR1 and CDR2 (germline): SGHAT, FQNNGV. CDR3 loop: CASSHFSGKVGSQPQHF. DNA of the CDR3: TGTGCCAGCAGTCATTTTTCAGGGAAGGTTGGTAGTCAGCCCCAGCATTTT.

The V and J genes are TRBV9 and TRBJ2-7; TRBD2 might be the D (7 bases). The CDR3 has 15 residues. Per the germline V gene, CDR1 is SGDLS and CDR2 is YYNGEE. Trimming pared 3 bases from V and 4 bases from J, leaving 17 bases between. CDR3: CASSAGRGAGYEQYF. The CDR3 DNA is TGTGCCAGCAGCGCCGGTCGGGGGGCGGGATACGAGCAGTACTTC.

This chain links TRBV30 with TRBJ2-1, with TRBD1 matching over 7 bases. Germline CDR1 GTSNPN, CDR2 SVGIG (reference sequence). The CDR3 length is 15 residues. Trimming took 2 bases from V and 9 from J; bases not matched to a gene: 13. Here the CDR3 reads CAWSHTAGGIGEQFF. CDR3 DNA sequence: TGTGCCTGGAGTCACACTGCAGGGGGTATTGGTGAGCAGTTCTTC.

This clone was seen only a few times. This chain connects TRBV18 to TRBJ1-1; TRBD1 is a possible D gene (6 bases). This CDR3 spans 15 amino acids. Germline V gives CDR1 KGHSH, CDR2 LQKENI. V lost 3 bases to trimming and J lost 4 bases, with 15 bases between them. CDR3 loop: CASSPMGAPGTEAFF. CDR3 bases: TGTGCCAGCTCACCTATGGGGGCCCCGGGCACTGAAGCTTTCTTT.

The sample holds one count of this clone. This chain uses TRBV7-9 with TRBJ2-7; D may be TRBD1 (5 bases). Trimming cost V 9 bases and J 2 bases, with 11 bases left between them. This CDR3 contains 12 residues. Germline V CDR1 and CDR2: SEHNR, FQNEAQ (reference sequence). The CDR3 DNA reads TGTGCCAGTGGAGCGACAGCCTACGAGCAGTACTTC. This encodes CASGATAYEQYF.

Here the CDR3 DNA reads TGTGCCAGCTCAGGCGGCGCGACAGGGCTGGAGACCCAGTACTTC. It is translated as CASSGGATGLETQYF. The J gene is TRBJ2-5, the V gene TRBV28, with 7 bases aligning to TRBD1. V trimming: 8 bases; J trimming: 5 bases; junction bases outside the gene matches: 14. Germline assignment: CDR1 MDHEN and CDR2 SYDVKM. CDR3 length: 15 amino acids.

This clone was recorded only once. The J gene is TRBJ1-4, the V gene TRBV10-1, with D maybe TRBD1 (5 bases). The germline gives CDR1 WNHNN, CDR2 SYGVQD (reference sequence). The CDR3 is 13 amino acids. V shed 10 bases and J shed 8 bases, with 17 bases lying between them. Here the CDR3 DNA reads TGCGCCACACCGGACATCCTAAGGGAAAAACTGTTTTTT. Encoded protein: CATPDILREKLFF.

There are a few counts of this clone. The chain couples TRBV10-1 to TRBJ2-7; the D is unclear. Trimming cost V 1 base and J 6 bases, with 4 bases left between them. Per the germline V gene, CDR1 is WNHNN and CDR2 is SYGVQD (reference sequence). CDR3 length: 11 amino acids. CDR3 bases: TGCGCCAGCAGTGAGTTCGGCGAGCAGTACTTC. Its translation: CASSEFGEQYF.

This clone occurred once. This chain joins TRBV5-1 and TRBJ1-2; TRBD1 is a possible D gene (5 bases). This CDR3 spans 14 amino acids. V was trimmed by 0 bases and J by 4 bases, leaving 10 bases between them. CDR1 is SGHRS, CDR2 YFSETQ, per germline. This CDR3 reads CASSLGRVGYGYTF. The CDR3 DNA reads as TGCGCCAGCAGCTTGGGCAGGGTTGGCTATGGCTACACCTTC.

The chain links TRBV10-3 to TRBJ1-1; maybe TRBD1 (6 bases). Germline values: CDR1 ENHRY, CDR2 SYGVKD. The CDR3 spans 15 residues. Trimming cost V 5 bases and J 3 bases, with 16 bases left between them. The CDR3 loop reads CAISQGTSGDTEAFF. CDR3 coding DNA: TGTGCCATCAGTCAGGGGACGTCAGGGGACACTGAAGCTTTCTTT.